This T cell receptor beta chain was sequenced for a study of shared clonotypes between healthy human individuals (dated by TCRdb to the early 2020s). Background for the entire study: The cohort comprised two women and a few men aged 18 to 49 years. For each donor, CD4 naive and CD4 memory were each run on three plates, CD8 naive on two plates, and CD8 memory on one plate. Blood TCR repertoires of several healthy adults were deeply sequenced to estimate repertoire size and the extent of clonotype sharing between individuals. To increase sequencing depth and limit assay-specific biases, different laboratories used diverse techniques to prepare libraries and sequence TCR repertoires. Between about 0.94 and 10 billion PBMCs per donor were obtained by leukapheresis.

Healthy HIV-negative adults with no recently reported acute infections or vaccinations were included as donors. Only Caucasian adults living in Nashville, Tennessee, USA were represented among the donors. CD4+ T cells were enriched by magnetic negative selection; naive cells were then positively selected on CD45RA, and the negative fraction formed the memory subset. After blood collection by leukapheresis, PBMCs were isolated using Ficoll-Histopaque density gradient centrifugation and then cryopreserved in the vapor phase of liquid nitrogen. Purity and quantity of every magnetically sorted T cell population were checked by analytical flow cytometry. Genomic DNA was isolated from each sorted fraction and quantified by UV absorbance on a Nanodrop 2000c. From a lookup of the germline V gene, CDR1 and CDR2 are SGHAT and FQNNGV. Clipping removes 4 bases from V and 6 bases from J, with 3 as the unmatched junction base count. The CDR3, cysteine through phenylalanine, is 12 amino acids long. Only the CDR3 portion is preserved as DNA: 36 bases, with reading frame beginning at the first base.

Using the deep immunoSEQ assay, TCR CDR3 regions were amplified from genomic DNA by multiplex PCR. Genomic DNA extracted from each cell subset was distributed evenly over all wells of several immunoSEQ 96-well plates, and each plate served as one replicate. Each replicate PCR for sorted subsets received roughly 0.2 ug genomic DNA, equal to about 30,000 T cell genomes. Purified libraries were quantified with a Qubit 3.0 fluorometer, sized on a Bioanalyzer 2100, and re-quantified with the KAPA Library Quantification kit. Every immunoSEQ 96-well plate was sequenced on a separate single-read 150-cycle Illumina NextSeq 550 flow cell. In the authors' own workflow: Because the immunoSEQ output included only junctional sequences and no quality scores, the filtering could not be the same as the filtering used for full-length reads. Sequences were annotated with PyIR, a Python wrapper for IgBLAST v1.9, using IMGT germline references to assign V/J genes and CDR3. Any read was removed if the V/J assignment was weak (E-value above 1e-6), the CDR3 was missing, or the read contained stop codons, out-of-frame junctions, or ambiguous translated residues. V3J clonotypes were defined by identical inferred V gene, J gene, and CDR3 amino acid sequence. Percentage overlap between repertoires was computed as shared unique clonotypes divided by the size of the smaller repertoire. Three approaches were used to assess repertoire richness: RTK rarefaction, the Chao1 estimator, and Recon v2.1 estimates of unobserved clonotypes. Generation probabilities were computed with OLGA for all TCRbeta clonotypes obtained by the gDNA method from a handful of donors. TCRdb carries this immuneACCESS record with in-frame sequences only. Its versions omit some clonotypes, under half of them owing to an unresolved V gene in the studies checked, with the rest unexplained. That table furnishes V, J and clone size, whereas the DNA furnished D and trimming. The sample table contains about 2 million clones; only one count was recorded for 85% to 95% of them. The ten largest clones add up to approximately 0.13% of the sample.

Points on this clone: The antigen it binds to is not known. No much larger clone exists at a distance of one base, and base qualities are not known.

The full study reports these points: Roughly 5% of naive CD4, 3.5% of naive CD8, 2.3% of memory CD4, and about 0.4% of memory CD8 clonotypes were shared across several donors. Pairwise subsampling led to the expectation that sequencing depth would affect the degree of clonotype sharing among donors. Sampling was limited to blood, and TCR repertoires in tissue likely differ from TCR repertoires in blood. Larger estimated clonotype richness was generally found for naive subsets than for memory subsets. Because the study included only a small number of donors, the genetic and exposure-history diversity represented was limited. Even with the large sequencing depth, rarefaction of the sorted-subset datasets indicated that sequencing was incomplete. Clonotypes shared by all four sorted-subset donors showed higher generation probabilities than non-shared clonotypes.

The source is a man younger than 30 in good health. Sequenced sample: naive CD4+ T cells sorted from blood. The meaning of the sample's cell subset or site label: CD45RA+ positively selected. Recombination linked TRBV11-2 to TRBJ2-7, with 7 middle bases fitting TRBD1. The CDR3 corresponds to CASSSDRTEQYF. The DNA is TGTGCCAGCAGCTCGGACAGGACCGAGCAGTACTTC.